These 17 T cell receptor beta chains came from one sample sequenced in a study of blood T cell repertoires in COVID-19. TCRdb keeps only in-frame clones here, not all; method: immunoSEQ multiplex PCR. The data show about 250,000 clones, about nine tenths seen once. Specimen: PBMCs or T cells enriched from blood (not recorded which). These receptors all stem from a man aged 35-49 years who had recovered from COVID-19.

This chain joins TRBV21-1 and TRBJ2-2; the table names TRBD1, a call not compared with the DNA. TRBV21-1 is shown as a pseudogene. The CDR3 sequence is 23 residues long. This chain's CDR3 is CASSKTKVGRDRGVPGTPGELFF. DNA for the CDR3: TGTGCCAGCAGCAAAACAAAGGTAGGCCGGGACAGGGGGGTCCCGGGAACCCCCGGGGAGCTGTTTTTT.

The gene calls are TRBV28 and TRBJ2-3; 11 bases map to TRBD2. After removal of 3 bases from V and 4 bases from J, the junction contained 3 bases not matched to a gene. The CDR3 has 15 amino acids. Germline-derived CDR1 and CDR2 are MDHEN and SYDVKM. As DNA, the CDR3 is TGTGCCAGCAGTTTGACTAGCGGGATGTCAGATACGCAGTATTTT. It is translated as CASSLTSGMSDTQYF.

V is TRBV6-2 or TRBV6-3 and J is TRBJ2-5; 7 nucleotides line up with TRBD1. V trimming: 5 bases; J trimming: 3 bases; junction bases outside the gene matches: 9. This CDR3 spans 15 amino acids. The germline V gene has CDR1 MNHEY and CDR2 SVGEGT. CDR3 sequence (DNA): TGTGCCAGCAGTAAAGACAGGGTCCCCAAAGAGACCCAGTACTTC. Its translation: CASSKDRVPKETQYF.

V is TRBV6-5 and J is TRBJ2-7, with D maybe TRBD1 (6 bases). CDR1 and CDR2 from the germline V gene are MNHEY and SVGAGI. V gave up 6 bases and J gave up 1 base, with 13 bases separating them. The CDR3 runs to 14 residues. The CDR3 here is CASRRTALSYEQYF. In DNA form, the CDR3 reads TGTGCCAGCAGAAGGACAGCGTTATCCTACGAGCAGTACTTC.

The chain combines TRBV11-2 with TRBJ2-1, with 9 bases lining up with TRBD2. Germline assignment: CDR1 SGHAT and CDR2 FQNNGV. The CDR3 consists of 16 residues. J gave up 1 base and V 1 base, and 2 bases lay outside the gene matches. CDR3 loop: CASSLGGRVSYNEQFF. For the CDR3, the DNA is TGTGCCAGCAGCTTAGGCGGGAGGGTATCCTACAATGAGCAGTTCTTC.

The CDR3 coding sequence is TGTGCCAGCAGACCCACAGGGGGCGGTTACAATGAGCAGTTCTTC. Protein product: CASRPTGGGYNEQFF. The chain uses TRBV6-5 and TRBJ2-1, with 9 bases aligning to TRBD1. The junction had 7 bases not matched to a gene; V was cut back by 6 bases and J by 4 bases. The CDR3 contains 15 residues. Germline CDR1 reads MNHEY; CDR2 reads SVGAGI.

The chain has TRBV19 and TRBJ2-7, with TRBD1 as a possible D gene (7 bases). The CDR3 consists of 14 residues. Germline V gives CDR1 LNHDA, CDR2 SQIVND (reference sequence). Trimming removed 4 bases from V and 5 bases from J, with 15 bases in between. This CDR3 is CASSSPGGYHEQYF. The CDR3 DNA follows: TGTGCCAGTAGTAGTCCAGGGGGGTACCACGAGCAGTACTTC.

The CDR3 here is CASSPGTSGGSREQFF. CDR3 DNA sequence: TGTGCCAGCAGCCCCGGGACTAGCGGGGGGTCTCGTGAGCAGTTCTTC. The chain combines TRBV9 with TRBJ2-1, with TRBD2 matching over 15 bases. Germline V CDR1 and CDR2: SGDLS, YYNGEE. V was clipped by 4 bases and J by 9 bases; unmatched bases: 8. The CDR3 spans 16 residues.

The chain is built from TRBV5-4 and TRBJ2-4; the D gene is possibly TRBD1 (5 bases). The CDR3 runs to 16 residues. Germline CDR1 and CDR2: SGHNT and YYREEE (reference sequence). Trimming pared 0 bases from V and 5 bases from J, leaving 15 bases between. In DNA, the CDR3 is TGTGCCAGCAGCTTGGCGGCAGGGAATGGTCAAAACATTCAGTACTTC. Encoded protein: CASSLAAGNGQNIQYF.

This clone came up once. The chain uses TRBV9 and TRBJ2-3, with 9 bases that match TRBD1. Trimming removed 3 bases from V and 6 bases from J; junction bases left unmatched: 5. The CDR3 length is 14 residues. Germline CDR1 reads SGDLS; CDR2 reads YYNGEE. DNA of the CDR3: TGTGCCAGCAGCGATGGGACAGGGACCGATACGCAGTATTTT. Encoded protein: CASSDGTGTDTQYF.

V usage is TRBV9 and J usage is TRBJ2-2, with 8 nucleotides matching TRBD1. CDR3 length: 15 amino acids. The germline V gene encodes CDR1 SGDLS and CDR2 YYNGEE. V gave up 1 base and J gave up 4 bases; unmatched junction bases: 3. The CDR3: CASSVSGGSTGELFF. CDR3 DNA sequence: TGTGCCAGCAGCGTATCAGGGGGCAGCACCGGGGAGCTGTTTTTT.

DNA of the CDR3: TGTGCCAGCAGTGAATGGAGCAGGGGCTTGCACGGCTACACCTTC. It specifies CASSEWSRGLHGYTF. This chain joins TRBV25-1 and TRBJ1-2; D perhaps matches TRBD1 (6 bases). Trimming removed 1 base from V and 8 bases from J, with 17 bases in between. The CDR3 totals 15 residues. Germline-derived CDR1 and CDR2 are MGHDK and SYGVNS.

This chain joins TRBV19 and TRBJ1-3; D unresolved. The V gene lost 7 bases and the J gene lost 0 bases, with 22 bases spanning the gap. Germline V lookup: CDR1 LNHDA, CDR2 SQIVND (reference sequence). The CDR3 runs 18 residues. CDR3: CASTPRGGYGVSGNTIYF. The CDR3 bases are TGTGCCAGTACCCCCCGCGGTGGGTACGGAGTCTCTGGAAACACCATATATTTT.

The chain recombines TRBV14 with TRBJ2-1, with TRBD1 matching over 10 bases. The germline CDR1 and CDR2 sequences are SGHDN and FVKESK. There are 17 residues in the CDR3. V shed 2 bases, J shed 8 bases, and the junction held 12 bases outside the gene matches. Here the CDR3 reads CASSQYLGQGGTHEQFF. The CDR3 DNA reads TGTGCCAGCAGCCAATACCTAGGACAGGGGGGTACCCATGAGCAGTTCTTC. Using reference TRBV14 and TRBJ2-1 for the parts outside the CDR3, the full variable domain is EAGVTQFPSHSVIEKGQTVTLRCDPISGHDNLYWYRRVMGKEIKFLLHFVKESKQDESGMPNNRFLAERTGGTYSTLKVQPAELEDSGVYFCASSQYLGQGGTHEQFFGPGTRLTVL.

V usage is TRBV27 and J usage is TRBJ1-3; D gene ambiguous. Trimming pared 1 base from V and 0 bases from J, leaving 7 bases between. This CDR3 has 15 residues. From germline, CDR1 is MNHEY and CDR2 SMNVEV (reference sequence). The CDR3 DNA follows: TGTGCCAGCAGTTTATATCGGGGCTCTGGAAACACCATATATTTT. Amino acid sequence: CASSLYRGSGNTIYF.

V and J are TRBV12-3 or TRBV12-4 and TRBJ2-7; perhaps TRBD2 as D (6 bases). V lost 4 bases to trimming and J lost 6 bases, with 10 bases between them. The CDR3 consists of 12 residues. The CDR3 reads CASSSGGFEQYF. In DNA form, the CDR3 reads TGTGCCAGCAGTTCCGGAGGGTTCGAGCAGTACTTC.

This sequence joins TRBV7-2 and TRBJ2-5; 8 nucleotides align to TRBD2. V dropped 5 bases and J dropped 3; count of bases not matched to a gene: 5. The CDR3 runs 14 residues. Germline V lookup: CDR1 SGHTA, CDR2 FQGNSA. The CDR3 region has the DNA TGTGCCAGCAGCCGCAATAGCGGGGAAGAGACCCAGTACTTC. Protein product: CASSRNSGEETQYF.